This T cell receptor beta chain was observed in a study of blood T cells in healthy people across ages. Study at large: Per every two T cells, about one barcoded beta molecule was captured by template switching.

Samples each had at least 6 micrograms of total RNA extracted. A J-beta primer mix and a sample-barcoded 5' primer were used in a second PCR of roughly 6 to 11 cycles. Researchers report that a template-switch adaptor with 12 random nucleotides tagged each cDNA molecule. One entry per CDR3 protein, called by TCRdb with MiXCR from the 5' RACE reads. The sample lists roughly 800,000 distinct CDR3 sequences; about three fifths were seen once. V shed 0 bases and J 5 bases; nucleotides not matched to a gene: 8. Germline CDR1 and CDR2: LGHNA and YSLEER. The CDR3 runs to 16 residues. Notes on this clonotype: Its antigen is not known.

General study findings and limits: Measured against age, TCR beta diversity per million T cells decreased in a roughly linear manner.

This receptor was taken from a man aged 30 to 45 in good health. The chain combines TRBV4-3 with TRBJ2-7; TRBD2 aligns across 9 bases. Sequencing was done on a sample of blood. As DNA, the CDR3 is TGCGCCAGCAGCCAAGAGGAGCGGGGGGCGGTGAACGAGCAGTACTTC. Translation: CASSQEERGAVNEQYF.